Below, 3 T cell receptor beta chains from the same sample are listed, as sequenced in a study of blood T cell repertoires in COVID-19. Sequencing was performed with immunoSEQ multiplex PCR; in TCRdb, only in-frame clones are kept and a portion is missing. The sample carries 150,000 to 200,000 clones, approximately 95% recorded once. The sample comprised peripheral blood. These receptor sequences come from a woman aged 55-69 years with COVID-19, enrolled during active disease.

The V call is TRBV5-6, the J call TRBJ2-7, with a weak D call TRBD1 (5 bases). Germline lookup yields CDR1 SGHDT and CDR2 YYEEEE. The CDR3 contains 16 residues. V was shortened by 0 bases and J by 0 bases, with 13 bases between the two germline ends. The CDR3 DNA reads TGTGCCAGCAGCTTGGTCTGGGGCCCAGACTCCTACGAGCAGTACTTC. This gives the protein CASSLVWGPDSYEQYF. The variable domain in full, completed from reference TRBV5-6 and TRBJ2-7, reads DAGVTQSPTHLIKTRGQQVTLRCSPKSGHDTVSWYQQALGQGPQFIFQYYEEEERQRGNFPDRFSGHQFPNYSSELNVNALLLGDSALYLCASSLVWGPDSYEQYFGPGTRLTVT.

The chain carries TRBV7-2 and TRBJ1-1, with 8 bases matching TRBD1. Losses at the gene ends were 6 bases for V and 3 bases for J; bases not matched to a gene: 9. The CDR3 is 15 amino acids. CDR1 is SGHTA, CDR2 FQGNSA, per germline. CDR3 DNA: TGTGCCAGCAGTTCCAGGACAGGGTGGGACACTGAAGCTTTCTTT. Translating gives CASSSRTGWDTEAFF.

Concerning this clone: The junction departs from the called germline gene at one end, perhaps through a read error. Other DNA sequences in this sample translate to the same CDR3. V and J are TRBV3-1 (or the pseudogene TRBV3-2) and TRBJ2-7; 8 positions agree with TRBD2. In germline, CDR1 is LGHDT, CDR2 YNNKEL (reference sequence). This CDR3 has 16 amino acids. CDR3: CASSQGPAGGRYEQYF. CDR3 DNA sequence: TGTGCCAGCAGCCAGGGTCCGGCGGGGGGCCGATACGAGCAGTACTTT.